Listed below are T cell receptor beta chains from one sample, sequenced in a study of PD-L1 blockade in urothelial cancer. TCRdb's table, derived via immunoSEQ multiplex PCR, lists solely in-frame clones and lacks some. The repertoire includes more than 55,000 clones, more than 80% of them detected once, and 4.5% to 6% sits in the top ten. The source was PBMCs, collected around atezolizumab (anti-PD-L1) treatment. These receptors were collected from a man aged 65 to 79 with urothelial cancer. CDR3s include the opening cysteine and the closing phenylalanine or tryptophan. The D gene is left open where the match is weak. Only part of the rows carry a size: once, few, many, or a class if the clone is expanded.

j_gene: TRBJ2-7; v_gene: TRBV19; abundance: NA; d_gene: NA; CDR3nt: TGTGCCAGTAGTTTACAGGGCCACGAGCAGTACTTC; CDR3aa: CASSLQGHEQYF
j_gene: TRBJ2-7; v_gene: TRBV5-1; abundance: NA; d_gene: TRBD1; CDR3nt: TGCGCCAGCAGCCCCACAGGGGGCTTCGACGAGCAGTACTTC; CDR3aa: CASSPTGGFDEQYF
j_gene: TRBJ1-1; v_gene: TRBV6-5; abundance: NA; d_gene: TRBD1; CDR3nt: TGTGCCAGCAGTTACCGGACAGGGGACACTGAAGCTTTCTTT; CDR3aa: CASSYRTGDTEAFF
j_gene: TRBJ2-2; v_gene: TRBV6-5; abundance: few; d_gene: NA; CDR3nt: TGTGCCAGCAGTTCTACTGACAGTTACACCGGGGAGCTGTTTTTT; CDR3aa: CASSSTDSYTGELFF
j_gene: TRBJ2-1; v_gene: TRBV7-2; abundance: NA; d_gene: NA; CDR3nt: TGTGCCAGCAGCGTGGACAGTTACAATGAGCAGTTCTTC; CDR3aa: CASSVDSYNEQFF
j_gene: TRBJ1-2; v_gene: TRBV27; abundance: NA; d_gene: NA; CDR3nt: TGTGCCAGCAGTTTAACCCCCGGACTAACCCTAGGGGGCTACACCTTC; CDR3aa: CASSLTPGLTLGGYTF
j_gene: TRBJ2-1; v_gene: TRBV7-3; abundance: few; d_gene: TRBD2; CDR3nt: TGTGCCAGCAGCCTCGGGACTAGCGGGAGGCGACTGGGCAATGAGCAGTTCTTC; CDR3aa: CASSLGTSGRRLGNEQFF
j_gene: TRBJ1-4; v_gene: TRBV5-1; abundance: NA; d_gene: TRBD1; CDR3nt: TGCGCCAGCAGCTTAGCGACAGGGGGTAATGAAAAACTGTTTTTT; CDR3aa: CASSLATGGNEKLFF
j_gene: TRBJ1-4; v_gene: TRBV6-5; abundance: NA; d_gene: NA; CDR3nt: TGTGCCAGCAGTTCAGACACTGCAACTAATGAAAAACTGTTTTTT; CDR3aa: CASSSDTATNEKLFF
j_gene: TRBJ1-5; v_gene: TRBV4-3; abundance: few; d_gene: TRBD1; CDR3nt: TGCGCCAGCAGCCAAGATCGGGGGACAGGACAGTATCAGCCCCAGCATTTT; CDR3aa: CASSQDRGTGQYQPQHF
j_gene: TRBJ2-5; v_gene: TRBV28; abundance: NA; d_gene: NA; CDR3nt: TGTGCCAGCGAGCGGGACCAAGAGACCCAGTACTTC; CDR3aa: CASERDQETQYF
j_gene: TRBJ2-1; v_gene: TRBV5-4; abundance: NA; d_gene: TRBD2; CDR3nt: TGTGCCAGCAGCTTGCCTTCTAGCGGGAGGGCCGGTGAGCAGTTCTTC; CDR3aa: CASSLPSSGRAGEQFF
j_gene: TRBJ1-1; v_gene: TRBV14; abundance: NA; d_gene: NA; CDR3nt: TGTGCCAGCAGCCAAGTCGCAAGAAGCGCTGAAGCTTTCTTT; CDR3aa: CASSQVARSAEAFF
j_gene: TRBJ1-1; v_gene: TRBV7-9; abundance: NA; d_gene: TRBD1; CDR3nt: TGTGCCAGCAGCTTCGATAAGGGGGCTGTGAACACTGAAGCTTTCTTT; CDR3aa: CASSFDKGAVNTEAFF
j_gene: TRBJ2-3; v_gene: TRBV15; abundance: NA; d_gene: NA; CDR3nt: TGTGCCACCAGCAGAGTAGGGGCAGTAGATACGCAGTATTTT; CDR3aa: CATSRVGAVDTQYF
j_gene: TRBJ2-1; v_gene: TRBV11-3; abundance: NA; d_gene: NA; CDR3nt: TGTGCCAGCAGCTTTGAGAATGAGCAGTTCTTC; CDR3aa: CASSFENEQFF
j_gene: TRBJ2-3; v_gene: TRBV20-1; abundance: NA; d_gene: NA; CDR3nt: TGCAGTGCTGAGTTAGCTGCTACGCAGTATTTT; CDR3aa: CSAELAATQYF
j_gene: TRBJ1-2; v_gene: TRBV27; abundance: once; d_gene: NA; CDR3nt: TGTGCCAGCAGTTTAGGTGCAGGGTTGGCCTATGGCTACACCTTC; CDR3aa: CASSLGAGLAYGYTF
j_gene: TRBJ2-2; v_gene: TRBV5-6; abundance: few; d_gene: TRBD2; CDR3nt: TGTGCCAGCAGCCTTACTAGCGGGACCGGGGAGCTGTTTTTT; CDR3aa: CASSLTSGTGELFF
j_gene: TRBJ2-5; v_gene: TRBV18; abundance: NA; d_gene: NA; CDR3nt: TGTGCCAGCTCAGCGTACCAAGAGACCCAGTACTTC; CDR3aa: CASSAYQETQYF
j_gene: TRBJ2-2; v_gene: TRBV4-1; abundance: NA; d_gene: TRBD1; CDR3nt: TGCGCCAGCAGCCGGGGACAGGGGCTCTCCGGGGAGCTGTTTTTT; CDR3aa: CASSRGQGLSGELFF
j_gene: TRBJ2-7; v_gene: TRBV14; abundance: NA; d_gene: NA; CDR3nt: TGTGCCAGCAGCCAAGTTTGGGGCCCCTACGAGCAGTACTTC; CDR3aa: CASSQVWGPYEQYF
j_gene: TRBJ1-5; v_gene: TRBV4-1; abundance: NA; d_gene: NA; CDR3nt: TGCGCCAGCAGCCAAGATGGGCAGTACAATCAGCCCCAGCATTTT; CDR3aa: CASSQDGQYNQPQHF